This T cell receptor (beta chain) is drawn from a study of T cell repertoires in cytomegalovirus infection. At the level of the study: A matching HLA type, together with CMV infection, was signaled by public TCR beta signatures.

For this clonotype: Its specificity is not known.

Trimming shortened V by 5 bases and J by 2 bases, and 21 bases separated the two germline ends. The CDR3 runs 17 residues. The germline V gene has CDR1 SGHAT and CDR2 FQDESV (reference sequence). Study-level findings and limits: Clonotypes of TCR beta that were HLA-C-restricted and CMV-specific dominated the ex vivo response. Cumulated frequencies of public TCR beta families served to identify carriers of CMV plus the relevant HLA.

Via MiXCR, TCRdb re-called the reads, giving one row per CDR3 protein. Here the sample spans 630,000 or so distinct CDR3 sequences, approximately 24% being singletons. The clonotype was recovered from a human donor in good health (CMV status not recorded). Some clones in this sample may be carry-over from other donors' samples. The chain employs TRBV11-1 and TRBJ2-5, with D possibly being TRBD1 (6 bases). Input material: CD8+ T cells from PBMCs. In DNA, the CDR3 is TGTGCCAGCAGCGTTAACCTTTTGACAGGTCTTCAAGAGACCCAGTACTTC. As protein: CASSVNLLTGLQETQYF.